The sequence of this T cell receptor beta chain was determined in a study of Graves' ophthalmopathy and Graves' hyperthyroidism. Study-wide background: Untreated patients at initial diagnosis provided peripheral blood. The study's findings and limits: Blood shared most expanded thyroid clonotypes above 0.001 frequency. A 13-signature model separated ophthalmopathy from stable hyperthyroidism, reaching 85% to 90% sensitivity and roughly 82% specificity cross-validated.

Scientists amplified the TCR beta CDR3 regions from RNA transcripts. After a first-round RT-PCR with HTBI primers, a second-round multiplex PCR was run. A single record per CDR3 protein comes from TCRdb applying MiXCR to the multiplex PCR reads. The sample includes some 410,000 distinct CDR3 sequences, roughly 21% of them seen just once. Germline CDR1 reads LNHDA; CDR2 reads SQIVND (reference sequence). This CDR3 comprises 13 residues. Trimming removed 8 bases at V and 2 bases at J, with 13 bases between. Only newly diagnosed hyperthyroidism patients aged 18 to 65, with under 2 months' duration, were enrolled. On this clonotype itself: Its antigen is still unknown.

This TCR was recovered from a woman in her late teens or twenties with stable Graves' hyperthyroidism. The rearrangement joins TRBV19 to TRBJ2-7, with D uncertain. Specimen: peripheral blood. The CDR3 DNA is TGTGCCAGTCAGCTGACGGATACCTACGAGCAGTACTTC. Encoded protein: CASQLTDTYEQYF.